Listed here are 17 T cell receptor beta chains from one sample, sequenced in a study of response to subunit inactivated influenza vaccine. TCRdb re-derived calls from the RT-PCR reads in MiXCR, one entry per CDR3 protein. The table records about 180,000 distinct CDR3 sequences, around a tenth of them present only once. Sequenced here: non-naive T cells sorted from PBMCs, sampled on the day of vaccination. The source is a man aged 45-60 years who received an inactivated influenza vaccine.

This clonotype has at least ten counts. The V and J genes are TRBV7-2 and TRBJ1-6, with D unresolved. The CDR3 has 15 residues. Trimming shortened V by 1 base and J by 6 bases, and 10 bases separated the two germline ends. Germline CDR1 is SGHTA and CDR2 is FQGNSA. CDR3 sequence (DNA): TGTGCCAGCAGCTTAGAACTGACACTTAATTCACCCCTCCACTTT. Its translation is CASSLELTLNSPLHF.

This clonotype was seen more than once but under ten times. The CDR3 DNA reads as TGTGCCAGCAGTTATACTAGCGGGAGCCAAGATACGCAGTATTTT. Translating gives CASSYTSGSQDTQYF. This sequence joins TRBV6-2 or TRBV6-3 and TRBJ2-3, with 11 positions matching TRBD2. The CDR3 has 15 residues. Germline V CDR1 and CDR2: MNHEY, SVGEGT. Germline trimming cut 3 bases from V and 5 bases from J; bases unmatched to any gene: 4.

The chain recombines TRBV6-2 or TRBV6-3 with TRBJ1-2, with D uncertain. Germline CDR1 is MNHEY and CDR2 is SVGEGT. Trimming removed 11 bases at V and 8 bases at J, with 18 bases between. The CDR3 length is 12 residues. As DNA, the CDR3 is TGTGCCGTCGGTCTTTCCTCGGTCGGCTACACCTTC. Translation gives CAVGLSSVGYTF.

The CDR3 DNA is TGCGCCAGCAACGTAGCGGGAGGCTTCGATGAGCAGTTCTTC. Its translation: CASNVAGGFDEQFF. V usage is TRBV5-1 and J usage is TRBJ2-1, with 10 bases identical to TRBD2. Unmatched junction bases numbered 8, after V lost 6 bases and J lost 8 bases. This CDR3 has 14 amino acids. Germline V CDR1 and CDR2: SGHRS, YFSETQ.

The chain recombines TRBV3-1 with TRBJ2-1; 11 bases fit TRBD2. The CDR3 consists of 16 residues. V trimming: 1 base; J trimming: 7 bases; junction bases outside the gene matches: 6. CDR1 is LGHDT, CDR2 YNNKEL, per germline (reference sequence). The CDR3: CASSQVLTSGGNEQFF. DNA of the CDR3: TGTGCCAGCAGCCAAGTTCTCACTAGCGGGGGAAATGAGCAGTTCTTC.

This clonotype came up many times. In DNA form, the CDR3 reads TGTGCCAGCAGCTCCGGACAGGCTATCTATGGCTACACCTTC. This sequence encodes CASSSGQAIYGYTF. The genes are TRBV7-9 and TRBJ1-2; TRBD1 aligns across 7 bases. The V and J ends lost 4 bases and 4 bases, in that order; junction bases with no gene match: 6. Germline values: CDR1 SEHNR, CDR2 FQNEAQ (reference sequence). There are 14 residues in the CDR3.

Only a few counts were recorded for this clonotype. The genes are TRBV3-1 and TRBJ2-5; no reliable D call. The germline V and J ends were trimmed by 3 bases and 1 base, with 24 bases remaining between them. Germline CDR1 is LGHDT and CDR2 is YNNKEL (reference sequence). This CDR3 has 19 residues. CDR3 sequence: CASSHFRSSYLGGQETQYF. CDR3 nucleotide sequence: TGTGCCAGCAGCCACTTTCGCAGCTCCTACCTGGGTGGCCAAGAGACCCAGTACTTC.

In this sample, this clonotype turned up a few times. The genes are TRBV11-2 and TRBJ2-4; 7 nucleotides align to TRBD2. Looked up from germline, CDR1 is SGHAT and CDR2 is FQNNGV. There are 14 residues in the CDR3. J lost 6 bases, V lost 5 bases, and 7 bases had no gene match. The CDR3 region has the DNA TGTGCCAGCAGCCGCCCCAGGGAGGGAAACATTCAGTACTTC. Translation gives CASSRPREGNIQYF.

V is TRBV19 and J is TRBJ2-2, with a weak D call TRBD1 (5 bases). The CDR3 contains 16 residues. The germline gives CDR1 LNHDA, CDR2 SQIVND (reference sequence). The V end lost 7 bases, the J end lost 5 bases, and 20 bases lay between the germline ends. CDR3: CASTPGQGRWTGELFF. The CDR3 DNA sequence: TGTGCCAGTACCCCCGGGCAGGGTCGGTGGACCGGGGAGCTGTTTTTT.

The V call is TRBV2, the J call TRBJ2-5; D is undetermined. Trimming removed 4 bases from V and 5 bases from J, with 8 bases in between. Germline CDR1 is SNHLY and CDR2 is FYNNEI. The CDR3 covers 12 residues. CDR3 protein: CASSVGWETQYF. For the CDR3, the DNA is TGTGCCAGCAGTGTAGGGTGGGAGACCCAGTACTTC.

This clonotype was counted at least ten times. J is TRBJ2-5 and V is TRBV20-1; unclear D gene. Per the germline V gene, CDR1 is DFQATT and CDR2 is SNEGSKA (reference sequence). Trimming cost V 4 bases and J 0 bases, with 9 bases left between them. This CDR3 has 13 residues. CDR3 bases: TGCAGTGCTATTCCTGAGAACCAAGAGACCCAGTACTTC. Translated, it gives CSAIPENQETQYF.

In this sample, this clonotype turned up many times. The V and J genes are TRBV5-1 and TRBJ2-1; possibly TRBD2 for D (5 bases). The V gene's germline CDR1 is SGHRS and CDR2 YFSETQ. V was cut by 1 base and J by 14 bases, with 19 bases left in between. The CDR3 is 14 residues long. Here the CDR3 reads CASSLSPSGKSEFF. DNA for the CDR3: TGCGCCAGCAGCTTGTCCCCCTCGGGGAAGTCCGAGTTCTTC. Looking up the rest from reference TRBV5-1 and TRBJ2-1 gives the full variable domain: KAGVTQTPRYLIKTRGQQVTLSCSPISGHRSVSWYQQTPGQGLQFLFEYFSETQRNKGNFPGRFSGRQFSNSRSEMNVSTLELGDSALYLCASSLSPSGKSEFFGPGTRLTVL.

The rearrangement links TRBV4-1 to TRBJ2-3; D gene uncertain. In germline, CDR1 is MGHRA, CDR2 YSYEKL. V was cut by 1 base and J by 0 bases, with 8 bases left in between. The CDR3 is 15 residues long. CDR3 in amino acids: CASSQGRSSTDTQYF. In DNA form, the CDR3 reads TGCGCCAGCAGCCAAGGGCGCTCTAGCACAGATACGCAGTATTTT.

This clonotype was observed a few times. The chain is built from TRBV20-1 and TRBJ1-5; 7 bases line up with TRBD1. CDR1 and CDR2 from the germline V gene are DFQATT and SNEGSKA (reference sequence). The CDR3 has 16 amino acids. The trim removed 1 base at V and 3 bases at J, leaving 9 bases unmatched. CDR3 amino acids: CSARVADRAHNQPQHF. CDR3 nucleotide sequence: TGCAGTGCTAGAGTCGCAGACAGGGCCCACAATCAGCCCCAGCATTTT.

This clonotype was counted between two and nine times. The V call is TRBV15, the J call TRBJ1-1; perhaps TRBD1 as D (5 bases). The CDR3 loop spans 16 amino acids. Germline V gene sequence: CDR1 LNHNV, CDR2 YYDKDF (reference sequence). Trimming took 1 base from V and 4 from J, leaving 16 bases between them. The CDR3 DNA sequence: TGTGCCACCAGCAGAGTCGCCCATGGGGCGAGCACTGAAGCTTTCTTT. The encoded protein is CATSRVAHGASTEAFF.

There are a few counts of this clonotype. The chain carries TRBV11-1 and TRBJ1-4, with 11 bases fitting TRBD1. The V segment lost 5 bases and the J segment 0 bases; nucleotides outside the gene matches: 8. Per the germline V gene, CDR1 is SGHAT and CDR2 is FQDESV (reference sequence). The CDR3 has 18 residues. CDR3 DNA: TGTGCCAGCAGCCCGTGGACAGGGGGCATCACAACTAATGAAAAACTGTTTTTT. Protein sequence: CASSPWTGGITTNEKLFF.

V usage is TRBV6-4 and J usage is TRBJ1-2; 7 positions match TRBD1. This CDR3 comprises 16 residues. V dropped 0 bases and J dropped 7; count of bases not matched to a gene: 11. Germline CDR1 and CDR2: MRHNA and SNTAGT. The CDR3 loop reads CASSDSNGGRGSGYTF. CDR3 nucleotides: TGTGCCAGCAGTGACTCTAATGGTGGCAGGGGGTCTGGCTACACCTTC.